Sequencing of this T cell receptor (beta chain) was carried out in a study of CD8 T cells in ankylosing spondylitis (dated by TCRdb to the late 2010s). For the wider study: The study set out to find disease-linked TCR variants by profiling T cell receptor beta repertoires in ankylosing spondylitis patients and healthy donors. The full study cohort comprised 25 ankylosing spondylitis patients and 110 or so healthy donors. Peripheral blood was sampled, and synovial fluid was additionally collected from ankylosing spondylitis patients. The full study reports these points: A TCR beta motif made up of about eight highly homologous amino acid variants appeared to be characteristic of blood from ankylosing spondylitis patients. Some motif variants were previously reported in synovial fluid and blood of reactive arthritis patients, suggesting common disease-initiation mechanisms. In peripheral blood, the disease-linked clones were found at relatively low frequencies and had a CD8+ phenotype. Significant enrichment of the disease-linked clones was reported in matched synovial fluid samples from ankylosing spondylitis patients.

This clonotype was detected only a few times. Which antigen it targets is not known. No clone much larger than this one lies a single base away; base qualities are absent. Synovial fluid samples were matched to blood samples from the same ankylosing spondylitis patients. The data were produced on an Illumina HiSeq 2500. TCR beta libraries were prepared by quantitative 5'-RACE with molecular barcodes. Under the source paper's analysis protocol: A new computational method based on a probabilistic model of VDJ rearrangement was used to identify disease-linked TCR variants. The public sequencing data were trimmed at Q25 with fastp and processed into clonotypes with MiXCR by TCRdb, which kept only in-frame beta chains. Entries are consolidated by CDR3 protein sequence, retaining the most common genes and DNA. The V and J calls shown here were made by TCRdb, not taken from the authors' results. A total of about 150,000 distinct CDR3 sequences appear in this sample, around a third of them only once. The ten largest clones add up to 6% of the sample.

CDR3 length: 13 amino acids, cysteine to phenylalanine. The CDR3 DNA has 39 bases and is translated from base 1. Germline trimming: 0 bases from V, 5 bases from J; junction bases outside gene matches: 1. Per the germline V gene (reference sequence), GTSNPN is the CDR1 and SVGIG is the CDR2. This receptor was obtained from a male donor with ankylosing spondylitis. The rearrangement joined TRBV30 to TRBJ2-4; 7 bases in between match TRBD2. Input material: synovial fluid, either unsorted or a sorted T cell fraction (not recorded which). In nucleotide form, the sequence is TGTGCCTGGAGTGTACGGGGGGAAAACATTCAGTACTTC. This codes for CAWSVRGENIQYF.